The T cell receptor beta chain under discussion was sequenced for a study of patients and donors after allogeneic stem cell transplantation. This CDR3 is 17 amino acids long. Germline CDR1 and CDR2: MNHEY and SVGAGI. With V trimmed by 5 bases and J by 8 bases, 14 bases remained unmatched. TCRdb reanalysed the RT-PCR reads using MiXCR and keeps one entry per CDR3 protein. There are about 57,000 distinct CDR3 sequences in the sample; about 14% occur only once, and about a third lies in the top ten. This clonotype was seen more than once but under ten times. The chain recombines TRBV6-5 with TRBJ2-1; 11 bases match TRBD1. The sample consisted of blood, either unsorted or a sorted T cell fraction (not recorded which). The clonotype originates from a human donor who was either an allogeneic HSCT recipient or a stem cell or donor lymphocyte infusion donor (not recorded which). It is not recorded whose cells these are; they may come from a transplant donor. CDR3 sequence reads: CASSDPRTGGPRDEQFF. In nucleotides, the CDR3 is TGTGCCAGCAGTGACCCGAGGACAGGGGGCCCTCGGGATGAGCAGTTCTTC.